One sample yielded the 4 T cell receptor beta chains listed below, sequenced in a study of blood T cell repertoires in COVID-19. Clones were sequenced by immunoSEQ multiplex PCR, and TCRdb holds only the in-frame ones, with some missing. Of approximately 82,000 clones listed, roughly four fifths are singletons. The sequenced sample consisted of peripheral blood. Receptors originate from a human donor in a cohort sampled during active COVID-19.

The chain joins TRBV23-1 to TRBJ1-1; 7 nucleotides align to TRBD1. TRBV23-1 is classed as an ORF, of uncertain function. This CDR3 has 17 residues. V trimming: 1 base; J trimming: 6 bases; junction bases outside the gene matches: 14. The CDR3 here is CASSQYCKGALRAEAFF. DNA for the CDR3: TGCGCCAGCAGTCAATACTGTAAGGGGGCTTTGAGGGCTGAAGCTTTCTTT.

The chain couples TRBV5-8 to TRBJ2-2; D is possibly TRBD1 (7 bases). The germline V gene encodes CDR1 SGHTS and CDR2 YDEGEE. V dropped 0 bases and J dropped 5 bases, with 11 bases sitting between them. The CDR3 sequence is 15 residues long. This chain's CDR3 is CASSLATGRTGELFF. DNA of the CDR3: TGTGCCAGCAGCTTGGCGACAGGGAGGACCGGGGAGCTGTTTTTT.

The chain has TRBV29-1 and TRBJ2-3; D is unresolved. Germline CDR1 is SQVTM and CDR2 is ANQGSEA. The CDR3 totals 13 residues. V was cut by 3 bases and J by 1 base, with 8 bases left in between. In DNA form, the CDR3 reads TGCAGCGTTGAGGCCCGTCGCACAGATACGCAGTATTTT. Its translation is CSVEARRTDTQYF.

The chain joins TRBV2 to TRBJ2-7, with D perhaps TRBD2 (6 bases). Germline values: CDR1 SNHLY, CDR2 FYNNEI. The germline V and J ends were trimmed by 1 base and 10 bases, with 11 bases remaining between them. The CDR3 extends over 12 amino acids. The CDR3 bases are TGTGCCAGCAGTGAAGGCGGGGATAGACAGTACTTC. It encodes CASSEGGDRQYF.